The clone carrying this TCR beta chain was observed a handful of times. The antigen is undetermined. These data come from a study of T-cell memory formation after mild COVID-19. Study conclusions and caveats: CD4+ contracting clones lay mainly in CM and EM, CD8+ ones in EMRA.

Barcoded TCR alpha and TCR beta cDNA libraries with UMIs came from 5'RACE using constant-segment primers. TCRdb recomputed calls from the 5' RACE reads with MiXCR, one row per CDR3 protein. This sample has under 400,000 distinct CDR3 sequences, with 25% to 30% found just once. The CDR3 contains 14 residues. From germline, CDR1 is ENHRY and CDR2 SYGVKD. V was pared by 5 bases and J by 4 bases, with 2 bases of the junction left unmatched. The TCR was taken from an adult woman who had mild COVID-19 (a few samples of this study predate the infection). Cell type and time point are not known. The sequencing sample was made of PBMCs or a T cell subset sorted from them (not recorded which). The chain employs TRBV10-3 and TRBJ1-4, with 9 bases matching TRBD1. In DNA, the CDR3 is TGTGCCATCAGTCGGACAGGGGATAATGAAAAACTGTTTTTT. Protein sequence: CAISRTGDNEKLFF.